A single sample is the source of the 12 T cell receptor beta chains below, sequenced in a study of patients and donors after allogeneic stem cell transplantation. TCRdb fed the RT-PCR reads into MiXCR, producing one record per CDR3 protein. This sample has 800,000 to 1,000,000 distinct CDR3 sequences; over 15% occur once, and the top ten carry approximately 5.9%. The material sequenced was blood, either unsorted or a sorted T cell fraction (not recorded which). The receptors come from a human donor who was either an allogeneic HSCT recipient or a stem cell or donor lymphocyte infusion donor (not recorded which). It is not recorded whose cells these are; they may come from a transplant donor.

This clonotype appeared a few times. The chain has TRBV7-2 and TRBJ2-1; D remains unclear. The CDR3 is 16 residues long. Germline V gene lookup returns CDR1 SGHTA and CDR2 FQGNSA. Deletions cut 1 base from V and 6 bases from J, with 16 bases between. CDR3 protein: CASSLETPTRFNEQFF. The CDR3 nucleotides read TGTGCCAGCAGCTTAGAAACCCCAACGAGATTCAATGAGCAGTTCTTC.

A few counts support this clonotype. V gene TRBV9 combines with J gene TRBJ2-7; D unresolved. Germline V lookup: CDR1 SGDLS, CDR2 YYNGEE. The CDR3 contains 14 residues. Trimming left V 0 bases short and J 6 bases short, with 13 bases between. The CDR3 is CASSVVDRAGEQYF. As DNA, the CDR3 is TGTGCCAGCAGCGTAGTAGATCGGGCAGGCGAGCAGTACTTC. Drawing the rest from reference TRBV9 and TRBJ2-7, the complete variable domain is DSGVTQTPKHLITATGQRVTLRCSPRSGDLSVYWYQQSLDQGLQFLIQYYNGEERAKGNILERFSAQQFPDLHSELNLSSLELGDSALYFCASSVVDRAGEQYFGPGTRLTVT.

The chain combines TRBV20-1 with TRBJ1-5; 10 bases match TRBD1. There are 16 residues in the CDR3. The junction had 12 bases not matched to a gene; V was cut back by 6 bases and J by 4 bases. Germline CDR1 is DFQATT and CDR2 is SNEGSKA (reference sequence). For the CDR3, the DNA is TGCAGTGCAGGACAGGGGGGGAGCTTTAGGAATCAGCCCCAGCATTTT. Amino acid sequence: CSAGQGGSFRNQPQHF.

This clonotype was detected only a few times. The missing conserved phenylalanine or tryptophan at the end of this CDR3 makes a read error likely. The DNA is left out, because the CDR3 cannot be placed on it with certainty; the CDR3 is given as TCRdb lists it. This chain joins TRBV20-1 and TRBJ1-4. Germline values: CDR1 DFQATT, CDR2 SNEGSKA (reference sequence). Ends included, the CDR3 has 10 residues. CDR3 region: CSARRRSTAV.

There are a few counts of this clonotype. J is TRBJ1-2 and V is TRBV19, with 8 bases lining up with TRBD1. The CDR3 runs to 14 residues. Germline V gives CDR1 LNHDA, CDR2 SQIVND (reference sequence). J gave up 4 bases and V 5 bases, and 6 bases lay outside the gene matches. CDR3 sequence (DNA): TGTGCCAGTAGTCCGGCAGGGGGCGCCTATGGCTACACCTTC. It translates to CASSPAGGAYGYTF.

This clonotype showed up just a few times. The rearrangement uses TRBV7-9 and TRBJ1-1; 7 positions match TRBD1. The V segment lost 8 bases and the J segment 6 bases; nucleotides outside the gene matches: 3. Germline assignment: CDR1 SEHNR and CDR2 FQNEAQ (reference sequence). The CDR3 extends over 11 amino acids. CDR3 protein: CASGGGAEAFF. CDR3 DNA sequence: TGTGCCAGCGGAGGGGGCGCTGAAGCTTTCTTT.

This clonotype has more than one count but fewer than ten. This sequence joins TRBV25-1 and TRBJ1-1, with 7 bases matching TRBD1. V gave up 2 bases and J gave up 2 bases; unmatched junction bases: 11. CDR3 length: 17 residues. Germline V CDR1 and CDR2: MGHDK, SYGVNS. CDR3 protein: CASSEGIKGQHNTEAFF. DNA of the CDR3: TGTGCCAGCAGTGAAGGTATTAAGGGACAGCACAACACTGAAGCTTTCTTT.

The CDR3 reads CASGQDSETQYF. The CDR3 region has the DNA TGTGCCAGCGGGCAGGATTCGGAGACCCAGTACTTC. This rearrangement joins TRBV6-6 to TRBJ2-5; D gene uncertain. Looked up from germline, CDR1 is MNHNY and CDR2 is SVGAGI (reference sequence). Trimming removed 8 bases at V and 5 bases at J, with 12 bases between. The CDR3 extends over 12 amino acids.

This clonotype occurred a few times. The rearrangement uses TRBV29-1 and TRBJ2-5; D could derive from TRBD1 or TRBD2 (5 bases each). Trimming stripped 2 bases from V and 5 bases from J, with 12 bases between. The CDR3 totals 13 residues. CDR1 is SQVTM, CDR2 ANQGSEA, per germline. The CDR3: CSVELGRRETQYF. The CDR3 DNA is TGCAGCGTTGAACTGGGACGGCGGGAGACCCAGTACTTC.

This clonotype was seen only a few times. The chain carries TRBV12-3 or TRBV12-4 and TRBJ2-2; 11 bases align to TRBD2. The J segment lost 6 bases and the V segment lost 7 bases, leaving 13 bases of the junction unmatched. This CDR3 has 17 residues. Here the CDR3 DNA reads TGTGCCAGCAACCCGACTAGCGGGGCGGCGTGGGCCGGGGAGCTGTTTTTT. Encoded protein: CASNPTSGAAWAGELFF.

This clonotype was seen a few times. V and J are TRBV18 and TRBJ1-1; a weak D match, TRBD1 (6 bases). With 2 bases removed from V and 8 bases from J, the gap between germline ends came to 15 bases. The CDR3 contains 14 residues. Looked up from germline, CDR1 is KGHSH and CDR2 is LQKENI. This chain's CDR3 is CASSPVGTLAEAFF. In nucleotides, the CDR3 is TGTGCCAGCTCACCAGTAGGGACACTCGCCGAAGCTTTCTTT.

The J gene is TRBJ1-5, the V gene TRBV12-3 or TRBV12-4; perhaps TRBD1 as D (6 bases). The CDR3 contains 15 residues. V lost 2 bases and J 5 bases, leaving 13 bases between the germline ends. The CDR3 DNA reads as TGTGCCAGCAGTTTATCATGGTCAGGGGATCAGCCCCAGCATTTT. Translating it yields CASSLSWSGDQPQHF.